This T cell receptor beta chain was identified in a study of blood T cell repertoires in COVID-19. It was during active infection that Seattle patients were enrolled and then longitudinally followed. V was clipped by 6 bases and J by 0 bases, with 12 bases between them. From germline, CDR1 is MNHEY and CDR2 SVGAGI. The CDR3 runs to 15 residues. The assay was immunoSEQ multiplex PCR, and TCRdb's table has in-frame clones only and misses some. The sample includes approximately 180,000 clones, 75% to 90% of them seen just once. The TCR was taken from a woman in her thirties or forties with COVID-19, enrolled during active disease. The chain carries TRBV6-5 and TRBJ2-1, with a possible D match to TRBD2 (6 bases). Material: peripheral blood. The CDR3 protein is CASRSGRHSYNEQFF. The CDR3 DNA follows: TGTGCCAGCAGGAGTGGGAGGCACTCCTACAATGAGCAGTTCTTC.